This T cell receptor beta chain was obtained from a study of shared clonotypes between healthy human individuals. Study at large: Donors were a couple of women and three men aged 18 to 49.

Findings and caveats of the study: Larger estimated richness was generally seen in naive subsets than in memory subsets.

To note about this clone: Its antigen is undetermined.

Repertoires were generated with immunoSEQ multiplex PCR, while TCRdb's copy carries only in-frame clones and drops some. The sample has 760,000 or so clones, 90% to 98% seen once. CDR1 and CDR2 (germline): SEHNR, FQNEAQ (reference sequence). Trimming removed 4 bases from V and 0 bases from J, with 6 bases in between. CDR3 length: 13 residues. Cells designated naive CD8 were CD45RO-negative and were positively selected for CCR7, with terminally differentiated effector memory CD45RA+ cells excluded. Adult donors, all healthy and HIV-negative, had no recent acute infections or vaccinations. The sequenced sample consisted of naive CD8+ T cells sorted from blood. The chain is built from TRBV7-9 and TRBJ1-1; maybe TRBD1 (5 bases). This sequence was found in a man aged 30 to 39 in good health. The CDR3, as DNA: TGTGCCAGCAGCTGGGACCTGAACACTGAAGCTTTCTTT. Protein product: CASSWDLNTEAFF.